This is a list of T cell receptor beta chains from one sample in a study of blood T cell repertoires in COVID-19. Repertoires were generated with immunoSEQ multiplex PCR, while TCRdb's copy carries only in-frame clones and drops some. The sample holds hundreds of thousands of clones; 80% to 90% are singletons and the top ten take around 0.95%. Sequenced material: peripheral blood. The receptors were sampled from a man aged 18 to 30 with COVID-19, enrolled during active disease. Both conserved end residues are part of each CDR3. A D gene is named only where the DNA matches it firmly. Clone size appears in some rows only: once, few, many, or a class for an expanded clone.

abundance: .
d_gene: TRBD2
v_gene: TRBV19
j_gene: TRBJ2-1
CDR3nt: TGTGCCAGTAGTAAGGGTCGGGGGGCCTACAATGAGCAGTTCTTC
CDR3aa: CASSKGRGAYNEQFF

abundance: .
d_gene: .
v_gene: TRBV7-9
j_gene: TRBJ2-5
CDR3nt: TGTGCCAGCAGCTTAGGTATTACGGGAGCAATTTGGGAAGAGACCCAGTACTTC
CDR3aa: CASSLGITGAIWEETQYF

abundance: .
d_gene: TRBD1
v_gene: TRBV10-2
j_gene: TRBJ2-1
CDR3nt: TGCGCCAGCAGTGAACCGGGACAGGCTTACAATGAGCAGTTCTTC
CDR3aa: CASSEPGQAYNEQFF

abundance: .
d_gene: TRBD2
v_gene: TRBV7-3
j_gene: TRBJ2-2
CDR3nt: TGTGCCAGCAGCTCGACTAGCGGGAGACGTACCGGGGAGCTGTTTTTT
CDR3aa: CASSSTSGRRTGELFF

abundance: .
d_gene: TRBD2
v_gene: TRBV27
j_gene: TRBJ2-7
CDR3nt: TGTGCCAGCAGTCTAACTAGCGCCCATATATACGAGCAGTACTTC
CDR3aa: CASSLTSAHIYEQYF

abundance: .
d_gene: .
v_gene: TRBV29-1
j_gene: TRBJ2-7
CDR3nt: TGCAGCGTTGGGAGGGGCCCCGAGCAGTACTTC
CDR3aa: CSVGRGPEQYF

abundance: .
d_gene: .
v_gene: TRBV10-3
j_gene: TRBJ2-1
CDR3nt: TGTGCCATCAGTGCCCACAGGGATGAATTAGAGCAGTTCTTC
CDR3aa: CAISAHRDELEQFF

abundance: .
d_gene: TRBD2
v_gene: TRBV3-1/TRBV3-2
j_gene: TRBJ2-1
CDR3nt: TGTGCCAGCAGCCAAGTATGGCCGGGAGGGAAAAACAATGAGCAGTTCTTC
CDR3aa: CASSQVWPGGKNNEQFF

abundance: once
d_gene: .
v_gene: TRBV6-1
j_gene: TRBJ1-1
CDR3nt: TGTGCCAGCAGTGATATGGGGGCCGTGAACACTGAAGCTTTCTTT
CDR3aa: CASSDMGAVNTEAFF

abundance: .
d_gene: TRBD2
v_gene: TRBV2
j_gene: TRBJ2-2
CDR3nt: TGTGCCAGTGATCCCAGCGGGGGGCGCGGCGGGGAGCTGTTTTTT
CDR3aa: CASDPSGGRGGELFF

abundance: .
d_gene: .
v_gene: TRBV6-5
j_gene: TRBJ2-7
CDR3nt: TGTGCCAGCAGTTACTCGAGGGACATCCCTCTCTACGAGCAGTACTTC
CDR3aa: CASSYSRDIPLYEQYF

abundance: .
d_gene: TRBD2
v_gene: TRBV19
j_gene: TRBJ2-1
CDR3nt: TGTGCCAGTAGTATAGGCACTAGCGGGTTACCCGAGCAGTTCTTC
CDR3aa: CASSIGTSGLPEQFF

abundance: .
d_gene: .
v_gene: TRBV5-1
j_gene: TRBJ1-4
CDR3nt: TGCGCCAGCAGCTTGGGACAGGCAACTAATGAAAAACTGTTTTTT
CDR3aa: CASSLGQATNEKLFF

abundance: .
d_gene: TRBD1
v_gene: TRBV11-2
j_gene: TRBJ2-3
CDR3nt: TGTGCCAGCAGCCCGGGACAGAGCACAGATACGCAGTATTTT
CDR3aa: CASSPGQSTDTQYF

abundance: .
d_gene: TRBD1
v_gene: TRBV6-5
j_gene: TRBJ1-4
CDR3nt: TGTGCCAGCAGTAACCACAGGGGTCGAGGTGAAAAACTGTTTTTT
CDR3aa: CASSNHRGRGEKLFF

abundance: .
d_gene: TRBD2
v_gene: TRBV6-2/TRBV6-3
j_gene: TRBJ2-3
CDR3nt: TGTGCCAGCAGTATAGCGGGGGGGCCGGATACGCAGTATTTT
CDR3aa: CASSIAGGPDTQYF

abundance: .
d_gene: TRBD1
v_gene: TRBV5-1
j_gene: TRBJ2-1
CDR3nt: TGCGCCAGCAGCGGTTACCGGGACAGGCTAGTTACTAGCCCCTACAATGAGCAGTTCTTC
CDR3aa: CASSGYRDRLVTSPYNEQFF

abundance: .
d_gene: TRBD1
v_gene: TRBV6-5
j_gene: TRBJ1-2
CDR3nt: TGTGCCAGCAGGGACAGGGCCTACGGCTACACCTTC
CDR3aa: CASRDRAYGYTF

abundance: .
d_gene: .
v_gene: TRBV5-1
j_gene: TRBJ1-1
CDR3nt: TGCGCCAGCAGCTTTACGGGTGGGGGAGGTGAAGCTTTCTTT
CDR3aa: CASSFTGGGGEAFF

abundance: .
d_gene: .
v_gene: TRBV18
j_gene: TRBJ1-1
CDR3nt: TGTGCCAGCTCACAGGGGCTTATGAACACTGAAGCTTTCTTT
CDR3aa: CASSQGLMNTEAFF